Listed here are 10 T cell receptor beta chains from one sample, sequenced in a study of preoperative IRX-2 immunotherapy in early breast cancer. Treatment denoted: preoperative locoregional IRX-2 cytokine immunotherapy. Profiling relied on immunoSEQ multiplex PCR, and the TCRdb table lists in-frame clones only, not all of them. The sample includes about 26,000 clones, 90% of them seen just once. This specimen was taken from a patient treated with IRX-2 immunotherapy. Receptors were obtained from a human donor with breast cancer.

The CDR3 here is CASSFGQGISGYTF. The CDR3 nucleotides are TGCGCCAGCAGCTTCGGACAGGGCATTTCTGGCTACACCTTC. The chain carries TRBV5-1 and TRBJ1-2; TRBD1 matches 8 bases. This CDR3 has 14 residues. The germline V gene has CDR1 SGHRS and CDR2 YFSETQ. V lost 2 bases to trimming and J lost 7 bases; unmatched junction nucleotides: 7. Full variable domain (outside the CDR3, taken from reference TRBV5-1 and TRBJ1-2): KAGVTQTPRYLIKTRGQQVTLSCSPISGHRSVSWYQQTPGQGLQFLFEYFSETQRNKGNFPGRFSGRQFSNSRSEMNVSTLELGDSALYLCASSFGQGISGYTFGSGTRLTVV.

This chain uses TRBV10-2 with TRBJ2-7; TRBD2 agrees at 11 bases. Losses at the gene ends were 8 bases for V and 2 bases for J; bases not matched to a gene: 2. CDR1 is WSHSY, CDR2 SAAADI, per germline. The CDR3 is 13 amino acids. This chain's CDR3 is CASGTSGTYEQYF. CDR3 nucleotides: TGCGCCAGCGGGACTAGCGGAACCTACGAGCAGTACTTC.

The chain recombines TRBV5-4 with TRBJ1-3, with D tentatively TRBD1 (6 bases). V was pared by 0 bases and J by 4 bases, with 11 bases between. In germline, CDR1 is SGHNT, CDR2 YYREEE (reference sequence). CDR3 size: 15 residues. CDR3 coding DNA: TGTGCCAGCAGCTTGGGTGCGGGGGCGGGAAACACCATATATTTT. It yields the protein CASSLGAGAGNTIYF.

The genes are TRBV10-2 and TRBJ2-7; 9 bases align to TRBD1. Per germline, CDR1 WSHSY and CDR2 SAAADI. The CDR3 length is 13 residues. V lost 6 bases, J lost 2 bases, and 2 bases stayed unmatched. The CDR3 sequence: CASRGTGTYEQYF. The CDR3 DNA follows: TGCGCCAGCAGGGGGACAGGGACCTACGAGCAGTACTTC.

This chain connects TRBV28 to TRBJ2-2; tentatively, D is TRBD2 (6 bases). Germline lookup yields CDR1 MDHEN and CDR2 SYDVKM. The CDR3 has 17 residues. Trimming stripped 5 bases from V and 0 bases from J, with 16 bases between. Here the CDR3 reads CASSRVLTGANTGELFF. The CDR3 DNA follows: TGTGCCAGCAGTCGAGTACTAACGGGAGCGAACACCGGGGAGCTGTTTTTT.

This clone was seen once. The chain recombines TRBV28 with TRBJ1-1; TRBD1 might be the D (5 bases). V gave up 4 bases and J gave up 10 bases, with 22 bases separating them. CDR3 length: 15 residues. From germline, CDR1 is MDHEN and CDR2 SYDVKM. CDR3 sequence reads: CASSSSGAGNALAFF. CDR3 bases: TGTGCCAGCAGTTCTTCCGGGGCCGGGAACGCGTTAGCTTTCTTT.

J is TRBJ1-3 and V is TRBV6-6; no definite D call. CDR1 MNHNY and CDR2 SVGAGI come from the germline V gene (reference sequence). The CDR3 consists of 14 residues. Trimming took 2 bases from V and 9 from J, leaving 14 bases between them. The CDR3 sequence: CASSYPGERSTIYF. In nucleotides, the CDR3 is TGTGCCAGCAGTTACCCCGGGGAACGGAGCACCATATATTTT.

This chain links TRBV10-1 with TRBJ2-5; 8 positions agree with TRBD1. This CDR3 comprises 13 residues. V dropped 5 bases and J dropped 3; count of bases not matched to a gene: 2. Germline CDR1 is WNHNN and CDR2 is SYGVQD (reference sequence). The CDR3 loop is CASSSGQEETQYF. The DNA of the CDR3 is TGCGCCAGCAGTTCGGGACAGGAAGAGACCCAGTACTTC.

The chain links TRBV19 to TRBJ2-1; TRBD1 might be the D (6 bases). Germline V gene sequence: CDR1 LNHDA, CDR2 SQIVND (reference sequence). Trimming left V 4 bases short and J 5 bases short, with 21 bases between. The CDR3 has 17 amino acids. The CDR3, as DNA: TGTGCCAGTAGTAGTGACAGGAGTAAGGCCGGGGACAATGAGCAGTTCTTC. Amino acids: CASSSDRSKAGDNEQFF.

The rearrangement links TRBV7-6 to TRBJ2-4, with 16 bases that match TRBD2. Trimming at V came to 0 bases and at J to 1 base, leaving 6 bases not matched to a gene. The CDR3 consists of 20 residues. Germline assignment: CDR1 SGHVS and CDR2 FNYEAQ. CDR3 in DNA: TGTGCCAGCAGCTTAGCCCCGGGACTAGCGGGAGGGGTGGCCAAAAACATTCAGTACTTC. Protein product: CASSLAPGLAGGVAKNIQYF. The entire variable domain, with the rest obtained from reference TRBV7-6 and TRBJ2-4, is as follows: GAGVSQSPRYKVTKRGQDVALRCDPISGHVSLYWYRQALGQGPEFLTYFNYEAQQDKSGLPNDRFSAERPEGSISTLTIQRTEQRDSAMYRCASSLAPGLAGGVAKNIQYFGAGTRLSVL.